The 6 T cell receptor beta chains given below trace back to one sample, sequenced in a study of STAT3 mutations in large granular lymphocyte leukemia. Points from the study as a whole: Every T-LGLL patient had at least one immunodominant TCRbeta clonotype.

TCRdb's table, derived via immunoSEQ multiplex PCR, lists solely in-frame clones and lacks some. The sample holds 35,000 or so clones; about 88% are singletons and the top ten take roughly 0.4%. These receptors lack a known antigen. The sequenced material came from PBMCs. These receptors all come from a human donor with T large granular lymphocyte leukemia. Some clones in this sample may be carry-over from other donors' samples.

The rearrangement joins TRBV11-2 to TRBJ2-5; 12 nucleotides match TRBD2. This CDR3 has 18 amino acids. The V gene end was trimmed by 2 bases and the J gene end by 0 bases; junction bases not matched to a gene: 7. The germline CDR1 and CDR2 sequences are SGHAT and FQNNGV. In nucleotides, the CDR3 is TGTGCCAGCAGCTTAACTAGCGGGGGGAGCTTGTACCAAGAGACCCAGTACTTC. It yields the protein CASSLTSGGSLYQETQYF.

In DNA, the CDR3 is TGTGCCAGCCCCGGCAGCTCTGGAAACACCATATATTTT. Its translation is CASPGSSGNTIYF. The chain joins TRBV7-9 to TRBJ1-3; no reliable D call. Trimming shortened V by 8 bases and J by 0 bases, and 8 bases separated the two germline ends. Germline V gene lookup returns CDR1 SEHNR and CDR2 FQNEAQ (reference sequence). The CDR3 runs 13 residues.

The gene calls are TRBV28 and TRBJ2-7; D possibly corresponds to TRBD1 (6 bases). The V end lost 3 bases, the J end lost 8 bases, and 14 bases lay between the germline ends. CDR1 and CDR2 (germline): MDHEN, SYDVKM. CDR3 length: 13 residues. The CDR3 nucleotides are TGTGCCAGCAGTTTTCCCCCGGACAGTAAGCAGTACTTC. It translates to CASSFPPDSKQYF.

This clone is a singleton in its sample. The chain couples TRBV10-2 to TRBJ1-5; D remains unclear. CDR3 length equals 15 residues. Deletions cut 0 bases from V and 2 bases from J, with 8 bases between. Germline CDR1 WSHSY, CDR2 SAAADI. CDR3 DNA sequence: TGCGCCAGCAGTGAGTCAAGGATCGGCAATCAGCCCCAGCATTTT. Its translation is CASSESRIGNQPQHF.

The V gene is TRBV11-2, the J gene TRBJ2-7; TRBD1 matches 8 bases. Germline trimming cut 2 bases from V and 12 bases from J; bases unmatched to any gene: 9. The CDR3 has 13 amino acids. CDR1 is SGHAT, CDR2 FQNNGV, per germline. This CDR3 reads CASSLTRDRILYF. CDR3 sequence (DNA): TGTGCCAGCAGCTTAACTCGGGACAGGATTCTGTACTTC.

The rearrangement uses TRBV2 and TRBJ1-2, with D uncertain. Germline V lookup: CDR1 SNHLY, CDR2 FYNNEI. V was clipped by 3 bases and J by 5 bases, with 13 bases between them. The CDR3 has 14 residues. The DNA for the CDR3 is TGTGCCAGCAGTGATGGGCCCCTTACATATGGCTACACCTTC. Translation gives CASSDGPLTYGYTF.